This T cell receptor beta chain is from a study of regulatory T cells in long-lasting Graves disease. With iRepertoire HTBI primers and Arm-PCR of CDR3 regions, TCR beta libraries were built. TCRdb reprocessed the multiplex PCR reads with MiXCR, giving one entry per CDR3 protein. The table lists 450,000 to 700,000 distinct CDR3 sequences, about 13% of them singletons, with roughly a tenth in the top ten. Indicated time point: newly diagnosed GD, antithyroid drugs for less than 3 months. Generation of the TCR library employed RNA extracted from PBMCs. There are many counts of this clonotype. The CDR3 spans 14 residues. Germline V lookup: CDR1 DFQATT, CDR2 SNEGSKA (reference sequence). V trimming: 3 bases; J trimming: 9 bases; junction bases outside the gene matches: 9. This sample also belongs to another study, concerning T cells in Graves' hyperthyroidism and ophthalmopathy.

This chain links TRBV20-1 with TRBJ2-3, with 10 bases that match TRBD2. The material sequenced was peripheral blood mononuclear cells (PBMCs), taken at new diagnosis, from a patient treated with antithyroid drugs. The sequence derives from a man aged 30 to 39 with Graves disease. The CDR3 DNA reads TGCAGTGCTAGTGTGAGCGGGAGGGCCGAAACGCAGTATTTT. This gives the protein CSASVSGRAETQYF.